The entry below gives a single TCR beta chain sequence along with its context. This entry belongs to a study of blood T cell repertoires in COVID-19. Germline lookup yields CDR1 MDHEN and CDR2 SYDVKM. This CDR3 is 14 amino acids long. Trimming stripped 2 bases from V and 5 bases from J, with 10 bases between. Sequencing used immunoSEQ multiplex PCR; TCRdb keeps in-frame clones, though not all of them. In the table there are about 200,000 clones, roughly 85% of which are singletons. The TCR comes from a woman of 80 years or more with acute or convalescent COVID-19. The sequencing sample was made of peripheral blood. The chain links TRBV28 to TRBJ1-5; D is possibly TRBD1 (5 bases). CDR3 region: CASSLRTGHQPQHF. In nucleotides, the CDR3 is TGTGCCAGCAGTTTACGTACAGGCCATCAGCCCCAGCATTTT. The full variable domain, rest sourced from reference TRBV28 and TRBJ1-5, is DVKVTQSSRYLVKRTGEKVFLECVQDMDHENMFWYRQDPGLGLRLIYFSYDVKMKEKGDIPEGYSVSREKKERFSLILESASTNQTSMYLCASSLRTGHQPQHFGDGTRLSIL.